The T cell receptor (beta chain) described here comes from a study of T cells in Graves' hyperthyroidism and ophthalmopathy. RNA transcripts provided the source from which TCR beta CDR3 regions were amplified. In the first-round RT-PCR of the TCR CDR3, the HTBI primer set was used. TCRdb used MiXCR to reprocess the multiplex PCR reads, holding one entry per CDR3 protein. The table records 550,000 to 600,000 distinct CDR3 sequences, over 15% of them present only once. This clonotype was observed a handful of times. Germline-derived CDR1 and CDR2 are DFQATT and SNEGSKA (reference sequence). CDR3 length: 13 amino acids. Trimming shortened V by 1 base and J by 2 bases, and 8 bases separated the two germline ends. For Graves' hyperthyroidism to be stable, ophthalmopathy could not progress within 18 months.

The sample taken for sequencing was blood. This chain connects TRBV20-1 to TRBJ2-5; no definite D call. This receptor was obtained from a woman younger than 30 with Graves' hyperthyroidism. CDR3 DNA sequence: TGCAGTGCTAGAGGACCAGAACAAGAGACCCAGTACTTC. It codes for CSARGPEQETQYF.